The 24 T cell receptor beta chains given below trace back to one sample, sequenced in a study of cytomegalovirus exposure and HLA in healthy donors. A multiplex PCR was run with 60 Vbeta primers and 13 Jbeta primers. Clones were sequenced by immunoSEQ multiplex PCR, and TCRdb holds only the in-frame ones, with some missing. There are roughly 80,000 clones in the sample; about 68% occur only once, and about 6.9% lies in the top ten. Sequences were obtained from PBMCs. The receptors shown here come from a woman aged 50 to 65 in good health and CMV-seropositive.

The chain combines TRBV18 with TRBJ1-2, with 7 bases lining up with TRBD1. Germline V lookup: CDR1 KGHSH, CDR2 LQKENI. The CDR3 is 15 amino acids. The trim removed 4 bases at V and 4 bases at J, leaving 9 bases unmatched. CDR3 bases: TGTGCCAGCTCACAGGGACAGCTGGGAATCTATGGCTACACCTTC. Its protein product is CASSQGQLGIYGYTF.

This clone was observed a handful of times. This chain joins TRBV19 and TRBJ1-5; tentatively, D is TRBD1 (5 bases). The V end was cut by 3 bases, the J end by 0 bases, with 9 bases between. There are 15 residues in the CDR3. The germline V gene encodes CDR1 LNHDA and CDR2 SQIVND (reference sequence). The CDR3 coding sequence is TGTGCCAGTAGTATGGGGCGGCATAGCAATCAGCCCCAGCATTTT. Amino acids: CASSMGRHSNQPQHF.

The V and J genes are TRBV6-6 and TRBJ1-4; D unclear. Looked up from germline, CDR1 is MNHNY and CDR2 is SVGAGI (reference sequence). This CDR3 contains 15 residues. V lost 6 bases, J lost 0 bases, and 11 bases lay in between. The CDR3 DNA follows: TGTGCCAGCAGGGTGGCCTTGGCAACTAATGAAAAACTGTTTTTT. Protein product: CASRVALATNEKLFF.

The genes are TRBV25-1 and TRBJ2-5, with D perhaps matching TRBD1 (6 bases). The CDR3 covers 15 residues. V lost 2 bases and J lost 4, with 14 bases in between. Germline V gene data show CDR1 as MGHDK and CDR2 as SYGVNS. CDR3 loop: CASSETRGQRETQYF. For the CDR3, the DNA is TGTGCCAGCAGTGAAACGAGGGGACAAAGAGAGACCCAGTACTTC.

This clone turned up a few times. The chain combines TRBV7-6 with TRBJ1-1; D is undetermined. The V gene lost 5 bases and the J gene lost 5 bases, with 12 bases spanning the gap. The CDR3 consists of 13 residues. Germline values: CDR1 SGHVS, CDR2 FNYEAQ. The CDR3 region has the DNA TGTGCCAGCAGCCACCTAGGAGGGACTGAAGCTTTCTTT. Its protein is CASSHLGGTEAFF.

The rearrangement links TRBV11-2 to TRBJ1-5, with D unresolved. This CDR3 comprises 15 residues. Germline CDR1 reads SGHAT; CDR2 reads FQNNGV. Trimming took off 2 bases at V and 5 bases at J, with 13 bases between the two ends. CDR3 DNA sequence: TGTGCCAGCAGCTTAAATCACTTGAGTTATCAGCCCCAGCATTTT. Protein product: CASSLNHLSYQPQHF.

To note about this clone: Germline and junction disagree at one end, which may indicate a read error. Distinct nucleotide sequences in the sample also encode this CDR3. The chain links TRBV2 to TRBJ1-5; the D gene is possibly TRBD1 (5 bases). Germline V gene data show CDR1 as SNHLY and CDR2 as FYNNEI. CDR3 length equals 11 residues. The CDR3: CASKLGRARHF. As DNA, the CDR3 is TGCGCCAGCAAATTAGGCAGGGCCAGGCATTTT.

The genes are TRBV6-5 and TRBJ1-6; D perhaps matches TRBD1 (5 bases). V was pared by 0 bases and J by 8 bases, with 5 bases between. This CDR3 is 13 amino acids long. Germline CDR1 MNHEY, CDR2 SVGAGI. This chain's CDR3 is CASSYSRDSPLHF. The CDR3 nucleotides read TGTGCCAGCAGTTACTCCAGGGATTCACCCCTCCACTTT.

The rearrangement joins TRBV29-1 to TRBJ1-2; D gene unclear. CDR1 SQVTM and CDR2 ANQGSEA come from the germline V gene. The CDR3 length is 12 residues. Trimming took off 6 bases at V and 4 bases at J, with 12 bases between the two ends. CDR3 coding DNA: TGCAGCGTCAGTTTTGAGGGCTATGGCTACACCTTC. It codes for CSVSFEGYGYTF.

The chain uses TRBV13 and TRBJ2-2; a possible D gene is TRBD1 (6 bases). Germline V lookup: CDR1 PRHDT, CDR2 FYEKMQ (reference sequence). Trimming shortened V by 4 bases and J by 6 bases, and 21 bases separated the two germline ends. The CDR3 totals 17 residues. The CDR3 here is CASSSEGRKAGAGELFF. The DNA for the CDR3 is TGTGCCAGCAGCTCAGAGGGCCGCAAAGCAGGGGCCGGGGAGCTGTTTTTT. The entire variable domain, with the rest obtained from reference TRBV13 and TRBJ2-2, is as follows: AAGVIQSPRHLIKEKRETATLKCYPIPRHDTVYWYQQGPGQDPQFLISFYEKMQSDKGSIPDRFSAQQFSDYHSELNMSSLELGDSALYFCASSSEGRKAGAGELFFGEGSRLTVL.

This rearrangement joins TRBV7-6 to TRBJ2-7, with TRBD1 matching 9 bases. The CDR3 extends over 13 amino acids. V was clipped by 5 bases and J by 4 bases; unmatched bases: 3. Germline assignment: CDR1 SGHVS and CDR2 FNYEAQ. CDR3 bases: TGTGCCAGCAGCCCGGACAGGGGATACGAGCAGTACTTC. Translation gives CASSPDRGYEQYF.

The table lists this clone with a few counts. The gene calls are TRBV5-8 and TRBJ2-3; 8 bases fit TRBD2. CDR1 and CDR2 (germline): SGHTS, YDEGEE. The junction had 2 bases not matched to a gene; V was cut back by 4 bases and J by 4 bases. The CDR3 spans 13 residues. The CDR3 DNA reads as TGTGCCAGCAGCCGGGGGGGTTCAGATACGCAGTATTTT. This translates into CASSRGGSDTQYF.

The chain has TRBV6-5 and TRBJ2-3; D is uncertain. This CDR3 is built from 15 residues. Trimming shortened V by 0 bases and J by 0 bases, and 7 bases separated the two germline ends. Germline assignment: CDR1 MNHEY and CDR2 SVGAGI. Here the CDR3 reads CASSYSSASTDTQYF. For the CDR3, the DNA is TGTGCCAGCAGTTACTCCAGCGCCAGCACAGATACGCAGTATTTT.

This clone was observed a single time. J is TRBJ1-2 and V is TRBV6-5; TRBD1 aligns across 8 bases. This CDR3 region has 15 residues. With V trimmed by 2 bases and J by 8 bases, 10 bases remained unmatched. Germline V lookup: CDR1 MNHEY, CDR2 SVGAGI. As DNA, the CDR3 is TGTGCCAGCAGTTACGGACAGGGTATGGTCGGGGGCTACACCTTC. This encodes CASSYGQGMVGGYTF.

This rearrangement joins TRBV6-5 to TRBJ2-1; TRBD1 might be the D (5 bases). Germline V gene data show CDR1 as MNHEY and CDR2 as SVGAGI. Trimming took 5 bases from V and 8 from J, leaving 10 bases between them. This CDR3 region has 12 residues. For the CDR3, the DNA is TGTGCCAGCAGTGACAGAAGCCATGAGCAGTTCTTC. Amino acid sequence: CASSDRSHEQFF.

Notes on this clone: Other DNA sequences of this sample code for an identical CDR3. The chain combines TRBV18 with TRBJ2-5; maybe TRBD2 (5 bases). Germline assignment: CDR1 KGHSH and CDR2 LQKENI. This CDR3 is built from 14 residues. V was cut by 0 bases and J by 2 bases, with 7 bases left in between. The DNA of the CDR3 is TGTGCCAGCTCACCACCGGCGGGTCAAGAGACCCAGTACTTC. Translating gives CASSPPAGQETQYF.

V is TRBV7-9 and J is TRBJ2-1, with D unclear. V lost 5 bases, J lost 5 bases, and 16 bases lay in between. The CDR3 totals 15 residues. Looked up from germline, CDR1 is SEHNR and CDR2 is FQNEAQ (reference sequence). The CDR3: CASSPRTPIDNEQFF. CDR3 coding DNA: TGTGCCAGCAGCCCCAGAACCCCGATCGACAATGAGCAGTTCTTC. Supplemented by reference TRBV7-9 and TRBJ2-1, the full variable domain reads DTGVSQNPRHKITKRGQNVTFRCDPISEHNRLYWYRQTLGQGPEFLTYFQNEAQLEKSRLLSDRFSAERPKGSFSTLEIQRTEQGDSAMYLCASSPRTPIDNEQFFGPGTRLTVL.

CDR3 nucleotides: TGCGCCAGCAGTGGGGGGACAGATGAAGCTTTCTTT. It specifies CASSGGTDEAFF. The V call is TRBV10-2, the J call TRBJ1-1; 7 bases fit TRBD1. The V gene's germline CDR1 is WSHSY and CDR2 SAAADI. The CDR3 has 12 residues. After removal of 4 bases from V and 7 bases from J, the junction contained 3 bases not matched to a gene.

The J gene is TRBJ1-5, the V gene TRBV15; no definite D call. V lost 1 base and J 7 bases, leaving 11 bases between the germline ends. CDR3 length: 14 residues. Germline V gene lookup returns CDR1 LNHNV and CDR2 YYDKDF (reference sequence). The CDR3: CATSRAGFKQPQHF. As DNA, the CDR3 is TGTGCCACCAGCAGAGCGGGTTTCAAGCAGCCCCAGCATTTT.

J is TRBJ1-1 and V is TRBV5-4; the D gene is possibly TRBD1 (6 bases). The ends were cut back, 3 bases at V and 0 bases at J, with 15 bases in the middle. Germline loops: CDR1 SGHNT, CDR2 YYREEE (reference sequence). The CDR3 extends over 16 amino acids. In nucleotides, the CDR3 is TGTGCCAGCAGCTCCCGGACAGTTCTCATGAACACTGAAGCTTTCTTT. Translated: CASSSRTVLMNTEAFF. The full variable domain, rest sourced from reference TRBV5-4 and TRBJ1-1, is ETGVTQSPTHLIKTRGQQVTLRCSSQSGHNTVSWYQQALGQGPQFIFQYYREEENGRGNFPPRFSGLQFPNYSSELNVNALELDDSALYLCASSSRTVLMNTEAFFGQGTRLTVV.

This clone was seen a handful of times. The J gene is TRBJ1-2, the V gene TRBV18; D gene ambiguous. The V end was cut by 0 bases, the J end by 8 bases, with 13 bases between. The CDR3 contains 14 residues. Germline V lookup: CDR1 KGHSH, CDR2 LQKENI. CDR3 sequence: CASSPPAGAGGYTF. For the CDR3, the DNA is TGTGCCAGCTCACCACCGGCGGGTGCGGGGGGCTACACCTTC.

The chain joins TRBV28 to TRBJ1-2; 7 nucleotides match TRBD1. The ends lost 4 bases at V and 0 bases at J; junction bases unmatched: 2. The CDR3 consists of 14 residues. Germline assignment: CDR1 MDHEN and CDR2 SYDVKM. The CDR3 sequence is CASSWDRANYGYTF. The CDR3, as DNA: TGTGCCAGCAGTTGGGACAGAGCTAACTATGGCTACACCTTC.

The chain has TRBV6-1 and TRBJ1-2, with D hard to call. Germline CDR1 MNHNS, CDR2 SASEGT. There are 15 residues in the CDR3. The ends were cut back, 2 bases at V and 6 bases at J, with 16 bases in the middle. The CDR3: CASSESILRSNGYTF. The CDR3 coding sequence is TGTGCCAGCAGTGAAAGTATACTACGATCAAATGGCTACACCTTC.

The genes are TRBV7-8 and TRBJ1-6, with D perhaps matching TRBD1 (6 bases). Germline V gene sequence: CDR1 SGHVS, CDR2 FQNEAQ. The CDR3 totals 14 residues. The V and J ends lost 1 base and 10 bases respectively, with 11 bases between them. This chain's CDR3 is CASSLEQGLSPLHF. The CDR3 DNA is TGTGCCAGCAGCTTAGAACAGGGATTATCACCCCTCCACTTT.